This T cell receptor beta chain was profiled in a study of blood T cell repertoires in COVID-19. The overall study: Donors in the United States, Italy and Spain gave samples during acute or convalescent COVID-19.

Assignment of participants to cohorts was predicated upon participant-reported clinical history. This table comes from immunoSEQ multiplex PCR, and its TCRdb copy is limited to in-frame clones, with some not included. The data contain 150,000 to 200,000 clones, 80% of them singletons. Trimming removed 5 bases from V and 5 bases from J, with 10 bases in between. Germline V gene sequence: CDR1 SEHNR, CDR2 FQNEAQ (reference sequence). The CDR3 is 13 residues long. The receptor was derived from a middle-aged man who had recovered from COVID-19. The chain links TRBV7-9 to TRBJ1-5, with D unclear. Sequenced: PBMCs or T cells enriched from blood (not recorded which). Written as DNA, the CDR3 is TGTGCCAGCAGCCCGAACCAGGATCAGCCCCAGCATTTT. Translation gives CASSPNQDQPQHF. The full variable domain, in which reference TRBV7-9 and TRBJ1-5 provide the parts outside the CDR3, is DTGVSQNPRHKITKRGQNVTFRCDPISEHNRLYWYRQTLGQGPEFLTYFQNEAQLEKSRLLSDRFSAERPKGSFSTLEIQRTEQGDSAMYLCASSPNQDQPQHFGDGTRLSIL.